Presented here are 3 T cell receptor beta chains from one specimen sequenced in a study of blood T cell repertoires in COVID-19. TCRdb keeps only in-frame clones here, not all; method: immunoSEQ multiplex PCR. The data contain 110,000 to 150,000 clones, around 80% of them singletons. The sequenced material came from peripheral blood. The receptor source for this set is a woman aged 55 to 70 with acute or convalescent COVID-19.

CDR3 in DNA: TGTGCCAGCAGCCGGACAGGGGGGTCCTACGAGCAGTACTTC. It codes for CASSRTGGSYEQYF. V is TRBV2 and J is TRBJ2-7; 10 nucleotides align to TRBD1. V trimming: 6 bases; J trimming: 1 base; junction bases outside the gene matches: 3. The CDR3 is made up of 14 amino acids. The germline V gene has CDR1 SNHLY and CDR2 FYNNEI.

The chain combines TRBV28 with TRBJ2-6; the match to TRBD1 covers 9 bases. The V and J ends lost 5 bases and 2 bases, in that order; junction bases with no gene match: 10. CDR1 is MDHEN, CDR2 SYDVKM, per germline. The CDR3 contains 18 residues. In DNA form, the CDR3 reads TGTGCCAGCAGTCCCAGGACAGGGGCGCGGACTGGGGCCAACGTCCTGACTTTC. As protein: CASSPRTGARTGANVLTF.

The V and J genes are TRBV19 and TRBJ2-2, with D maybe TRBD1 (5 bases). V was shortened by 1 base and J by 2 bases, with 11 bases between the two germline ends. Germline V lookup: CDR1 LNHDA, CDR2 SQIVND (reference sequence). The CDR3 contains 16 residues. The CDR3: CASSIVYGANTGELFF. The CDR3 DNA follows: TGTGCCAGTAGTATAGTCTATGGGGCAAACACCGGGGAGCTGTTTTTT.